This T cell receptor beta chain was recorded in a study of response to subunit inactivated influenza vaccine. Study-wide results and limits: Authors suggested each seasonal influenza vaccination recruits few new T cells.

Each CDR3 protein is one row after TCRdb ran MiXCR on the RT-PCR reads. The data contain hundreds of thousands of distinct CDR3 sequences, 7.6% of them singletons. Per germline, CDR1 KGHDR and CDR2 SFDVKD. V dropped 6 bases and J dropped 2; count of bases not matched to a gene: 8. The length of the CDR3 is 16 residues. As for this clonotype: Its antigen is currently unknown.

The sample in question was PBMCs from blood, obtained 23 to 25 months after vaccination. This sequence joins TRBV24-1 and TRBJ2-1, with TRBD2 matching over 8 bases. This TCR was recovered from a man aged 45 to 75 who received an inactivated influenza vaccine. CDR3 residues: CATSTPGGGPYNEQFF. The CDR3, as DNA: TGTGCCACCAGTACTCCTGGCGGGGGGCCCTACAATGAGCAGTTCTTC.